The present T cell receptor beta chain was sequenced within a study of OX40 agonist ivuxolimab in advanced cancers. A remark on this clone: The target antigen is unknown.

Study results and limitations: CD4+ and CD8+ blood T cells expanded clonally by week 6 at 0.1 to 3.0 mg/kg. CD8+ T cells showed, on average, more clonal expansion than CD4+ cells.

Deletions cut 1 base from V and 5 bases from J, with 14 bases between. There are 15 residues in the CDR3. Germline loops: CDR1 LNHDA, CDR2 SQIVND (reference sequence). Profiling relied on immunoSEQ multiplex PCR, and the TCRdb table lists in-frame clones only, not all of them. This sample has roughly 99,000 clones, with less than 95% found just once. The sequences come from CD4+ or CD8+ T cells sorted from blood, collected in a trial of the OX40 agonist ivuxolimab. The source of this sequence is an adult with an advanced solid tumor such as melanoma, head and neck, liver or kidney cancer. The genes are TRBV19 and TRBJ2-5, with D tentatively TRBD1 (5 bases). Here the CDR3 DNA reads TGTGCCAGTAGTATAGGGGGCTCCCCGGGCGAGACCCAGTACTTC. This codes for CASSIGGSPGETQYF.